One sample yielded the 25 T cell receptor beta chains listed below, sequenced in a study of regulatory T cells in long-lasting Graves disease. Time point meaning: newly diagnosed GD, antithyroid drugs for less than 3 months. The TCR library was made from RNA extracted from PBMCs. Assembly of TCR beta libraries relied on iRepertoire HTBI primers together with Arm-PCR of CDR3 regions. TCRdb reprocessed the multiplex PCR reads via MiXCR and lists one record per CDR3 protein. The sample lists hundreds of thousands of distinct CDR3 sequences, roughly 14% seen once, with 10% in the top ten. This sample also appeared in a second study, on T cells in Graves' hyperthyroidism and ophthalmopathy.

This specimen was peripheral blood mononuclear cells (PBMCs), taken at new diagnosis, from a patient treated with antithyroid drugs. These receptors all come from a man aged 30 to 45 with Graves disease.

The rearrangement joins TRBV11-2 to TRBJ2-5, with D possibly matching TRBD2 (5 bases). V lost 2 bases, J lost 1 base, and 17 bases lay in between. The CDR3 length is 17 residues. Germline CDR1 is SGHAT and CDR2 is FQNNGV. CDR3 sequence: CASSLRGLAGTQETQYF. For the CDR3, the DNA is TGTGCCAGCAGCTTACGCGGTCTGGCGGGTACCCAAGAGACCCAGTACTTC.

This CDR3 reads CSAPRVQGTSSYNSPLHF. The CDR3 region has the DNA TGCAGTGCTCCCAGAGTACAGGGAACCAGCTCCTATAATTCACCCCTCCACTTT. V gene TRBV20-1 combines with J gene TRBJ1-6; possibly TRBD1 for D (6 bases). The CDR3 spans 18 residues. V lost 5 bases and J 0 bases, leaving 20 bases between the germline ends. The germline V gene encodes CDR1 DFQATT and CDR2 SNEGSKA (reference sequence).

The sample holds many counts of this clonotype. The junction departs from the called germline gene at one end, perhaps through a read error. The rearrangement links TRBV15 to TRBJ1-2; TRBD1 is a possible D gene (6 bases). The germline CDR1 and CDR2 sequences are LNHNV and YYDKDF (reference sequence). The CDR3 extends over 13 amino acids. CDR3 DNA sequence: TGTGCCACCAGCAGGACAGGTAACGATGGCTACACCTTC. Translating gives CATSRTGNDGYTF.

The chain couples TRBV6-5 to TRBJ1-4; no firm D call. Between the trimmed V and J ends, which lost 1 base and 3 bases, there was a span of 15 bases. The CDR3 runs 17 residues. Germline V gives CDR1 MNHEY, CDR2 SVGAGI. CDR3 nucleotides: TGTGCCAGCAGTTACTTGACCTCCCCGACGCCTAATGAAAAACTGTTTTTT. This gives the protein CASSYLTSPTPNEKLFF.

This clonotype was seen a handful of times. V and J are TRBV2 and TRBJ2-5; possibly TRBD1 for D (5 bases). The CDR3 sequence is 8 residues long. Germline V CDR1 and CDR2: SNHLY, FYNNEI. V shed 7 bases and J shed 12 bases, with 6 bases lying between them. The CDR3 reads CASKGKYF. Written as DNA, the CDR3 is TGTGCCAGCAAGGGGAAGTACTTC.

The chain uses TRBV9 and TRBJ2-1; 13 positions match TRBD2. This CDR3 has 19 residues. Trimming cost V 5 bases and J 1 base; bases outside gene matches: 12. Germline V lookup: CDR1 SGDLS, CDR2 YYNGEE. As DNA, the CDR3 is TGTGCCAGCAGGGGACAGGGAGGGACTAGCGGGGATTCCTACAATGAGCAGTTCTTC. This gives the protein CASRGQGGTSGDSYNEQFF.

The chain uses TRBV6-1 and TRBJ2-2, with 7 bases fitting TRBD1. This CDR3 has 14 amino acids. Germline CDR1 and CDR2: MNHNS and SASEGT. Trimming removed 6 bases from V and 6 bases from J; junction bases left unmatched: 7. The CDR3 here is CASRTTGAPGELFF. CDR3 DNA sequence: TGTGCCAGCAGAACAACAGGGGCGCCCGGGGAGCTGTTTTTT.

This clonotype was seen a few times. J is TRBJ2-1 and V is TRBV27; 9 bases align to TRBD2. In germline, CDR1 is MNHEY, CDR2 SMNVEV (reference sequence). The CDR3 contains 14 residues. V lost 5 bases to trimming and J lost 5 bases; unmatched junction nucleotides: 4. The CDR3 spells CASSISGGNNEQFF. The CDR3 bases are TGTGCCAGCAGTATCAGCGGGGGGAACAATGAGCAGTTCTTC.

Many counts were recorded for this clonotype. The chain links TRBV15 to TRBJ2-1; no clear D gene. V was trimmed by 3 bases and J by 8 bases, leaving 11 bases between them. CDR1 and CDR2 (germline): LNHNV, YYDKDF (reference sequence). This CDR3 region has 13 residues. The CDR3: CATSREGRDEQFF. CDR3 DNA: TGTGCCACCAGCAGGGAAGGACGAGATGAGCAGTTCTTC.

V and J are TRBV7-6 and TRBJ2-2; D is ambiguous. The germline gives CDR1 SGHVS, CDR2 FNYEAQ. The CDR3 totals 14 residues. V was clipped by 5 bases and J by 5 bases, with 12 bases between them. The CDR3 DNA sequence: TGTGCCAGCAGCCCCTGGAAGCAAACCGGGGAGCTGTTTTTT. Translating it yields CASSPWKQTGELFF.

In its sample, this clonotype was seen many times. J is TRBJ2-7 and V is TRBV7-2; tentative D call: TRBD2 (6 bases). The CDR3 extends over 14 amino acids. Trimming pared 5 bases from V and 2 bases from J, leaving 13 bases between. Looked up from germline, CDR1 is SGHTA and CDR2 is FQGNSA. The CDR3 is CASSPAGSPYEQYF. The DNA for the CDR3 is TGTGCCAGCAGCCCTGCGGGATCTCCCTACGAGCAGTACTTC.

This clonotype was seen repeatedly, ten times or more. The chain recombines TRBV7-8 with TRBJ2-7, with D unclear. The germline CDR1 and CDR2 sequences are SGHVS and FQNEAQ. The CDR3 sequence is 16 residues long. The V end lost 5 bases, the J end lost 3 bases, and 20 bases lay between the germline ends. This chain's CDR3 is CASSLPPPRGNYEQYF. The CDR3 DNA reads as TGTGCCAGCAGCCTACCACCCCCTCGCGGAAACTACGAGCAGTACTTC.

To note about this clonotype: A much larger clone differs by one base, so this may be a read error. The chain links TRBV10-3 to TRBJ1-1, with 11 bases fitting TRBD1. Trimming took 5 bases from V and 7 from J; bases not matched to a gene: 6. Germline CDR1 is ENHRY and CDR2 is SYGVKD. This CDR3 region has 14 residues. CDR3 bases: TGTGCCATCAGTTCGGACAGGGGGCTTGTTGAAGCTTTCTTT. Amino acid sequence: CAISSDRGLVEAFF.

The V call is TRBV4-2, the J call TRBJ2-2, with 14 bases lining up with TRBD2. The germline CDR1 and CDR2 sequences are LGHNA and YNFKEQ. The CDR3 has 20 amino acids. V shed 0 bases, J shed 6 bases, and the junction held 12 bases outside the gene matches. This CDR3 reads CASSQDRSPRLAGGPGELFF. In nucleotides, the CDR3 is TGTGCCAGCAGCCAAGATAGGAGCCCGAGACTAGCGGGAGGGCCCGGGGAGCTGTTTTTT.

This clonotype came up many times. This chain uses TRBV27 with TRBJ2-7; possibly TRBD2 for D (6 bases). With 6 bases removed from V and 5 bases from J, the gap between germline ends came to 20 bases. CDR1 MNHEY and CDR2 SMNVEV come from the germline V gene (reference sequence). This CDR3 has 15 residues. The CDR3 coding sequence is TGTGCCAGCAGCCCATTCGGGGGTGTGAGGGACGAGCAGTACTTC. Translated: CASSPFGGVRDEQYF.

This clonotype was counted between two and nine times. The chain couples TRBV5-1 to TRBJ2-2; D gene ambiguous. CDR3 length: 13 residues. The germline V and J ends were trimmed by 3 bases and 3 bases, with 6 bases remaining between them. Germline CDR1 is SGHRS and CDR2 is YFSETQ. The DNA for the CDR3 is TGCGCCAGCAGCTGGACGGACACCGGGGAGCTGTTTTTT. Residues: CASSWTDTGELFF. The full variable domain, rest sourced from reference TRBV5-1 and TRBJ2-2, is KAGVTQTPRYLIKTRGQQVTLSCSPISGHRSVSWYQQTPGQGLQFLFEYFSETQRNKGNFPGRFSGRQFSNSRSEMNVSTLELGDSALYLCASSWTDTGELFFGEGSRLTVL.

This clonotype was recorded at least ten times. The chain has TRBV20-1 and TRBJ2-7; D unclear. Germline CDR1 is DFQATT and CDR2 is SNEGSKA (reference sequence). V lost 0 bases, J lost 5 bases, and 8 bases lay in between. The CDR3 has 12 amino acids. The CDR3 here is CSARDRSHEQYF. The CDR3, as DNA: TGCAGTGCTAGAGATAGGTCCCACGAGCAGTACTTC.

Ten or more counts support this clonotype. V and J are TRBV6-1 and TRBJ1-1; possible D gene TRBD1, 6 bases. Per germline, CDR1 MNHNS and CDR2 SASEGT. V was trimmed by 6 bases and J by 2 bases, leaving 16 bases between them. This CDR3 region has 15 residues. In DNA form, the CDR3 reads TGTGCCAGCAGGGTCGGGGGGCCCCCAAACACTGAAGCTTTCTTT. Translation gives CASRVGGPPNTEAFF.

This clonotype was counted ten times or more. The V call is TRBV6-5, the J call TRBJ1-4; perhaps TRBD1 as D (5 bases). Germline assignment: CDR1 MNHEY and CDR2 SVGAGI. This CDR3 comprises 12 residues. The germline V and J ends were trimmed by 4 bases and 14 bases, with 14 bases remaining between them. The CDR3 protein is CASSSFREALFF. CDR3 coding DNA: TGTGCCAGCAGTTCTTTCAGGGAGGCCCTGTTTTTT.

CDR3 residues: CASSLGQLGFF. The CDR3 DNA follows: TGTGCCAGCAGCTTGGGGCAGCTGGGTTTCTTT. The genes are TRBV11-2 and TRBJ1-1, with D possibly being TRBD1 (5 bases). The CDR3 covers 11 residues. CDR1 is SGHAT, CDR2 FQNNGV, per germline. Trimming stripped 3 bases from V and 13 bases from J, with 12 bases between.

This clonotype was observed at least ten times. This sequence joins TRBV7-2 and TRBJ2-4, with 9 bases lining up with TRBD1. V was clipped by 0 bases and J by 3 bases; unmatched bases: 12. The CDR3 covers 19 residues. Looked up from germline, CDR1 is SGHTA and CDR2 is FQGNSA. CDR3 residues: CASSLANRGREEVKNIQYF. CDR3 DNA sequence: TGTGCCAGCAGCTTAGCGAACAGGGGGCGCGAGGAGGTCAAAAACATTCAGTACTTC.

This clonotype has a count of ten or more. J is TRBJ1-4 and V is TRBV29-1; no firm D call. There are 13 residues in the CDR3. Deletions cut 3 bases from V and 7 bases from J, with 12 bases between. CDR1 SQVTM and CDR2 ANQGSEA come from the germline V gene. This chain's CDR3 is CSVEAGNGEKLFF. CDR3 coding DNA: TGCAGCGTTGAGGCGGGGAACGGTGAAAAACTGTTTTTT.

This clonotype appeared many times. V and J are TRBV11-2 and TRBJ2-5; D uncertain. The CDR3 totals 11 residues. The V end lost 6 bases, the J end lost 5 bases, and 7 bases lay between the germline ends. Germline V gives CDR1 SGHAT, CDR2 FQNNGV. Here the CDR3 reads CASRLGETQYF. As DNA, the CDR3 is TGTGCCAGCAGGCTTGGGGAGACCCAGTACTTC.

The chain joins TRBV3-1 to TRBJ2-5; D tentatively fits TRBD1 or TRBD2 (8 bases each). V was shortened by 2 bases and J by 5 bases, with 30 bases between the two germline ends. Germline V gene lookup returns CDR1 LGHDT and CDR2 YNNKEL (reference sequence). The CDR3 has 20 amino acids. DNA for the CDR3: TGTGCCAGCAGCCAATACCAGACAGGGGTGCGGGAGGCCTCGGGGGAGACCCAGTACTTC. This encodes CASSQYQTGVREASGETQYF.

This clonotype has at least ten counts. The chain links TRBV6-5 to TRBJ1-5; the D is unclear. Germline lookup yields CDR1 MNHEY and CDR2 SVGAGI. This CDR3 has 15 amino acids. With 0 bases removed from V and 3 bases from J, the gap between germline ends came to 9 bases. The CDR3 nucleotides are TGTGCCAGCAGTTACTCCCAGTTTTACAATCAGCCCCAGCATTTT. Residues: CASSYSQFYNQPQHF.